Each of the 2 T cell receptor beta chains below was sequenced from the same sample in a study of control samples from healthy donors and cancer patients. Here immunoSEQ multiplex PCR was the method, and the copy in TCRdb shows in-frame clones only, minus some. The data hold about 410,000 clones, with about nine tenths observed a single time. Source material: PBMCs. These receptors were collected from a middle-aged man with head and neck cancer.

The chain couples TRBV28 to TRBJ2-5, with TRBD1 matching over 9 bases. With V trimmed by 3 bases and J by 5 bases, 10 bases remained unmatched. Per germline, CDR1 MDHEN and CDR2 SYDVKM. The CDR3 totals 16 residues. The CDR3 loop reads CASSLSGTGRGETQYF. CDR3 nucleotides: TGTGCCAGCAGTTTGTCCGGGACAGGGCGGGGTGAGACCCAGTACTTC.

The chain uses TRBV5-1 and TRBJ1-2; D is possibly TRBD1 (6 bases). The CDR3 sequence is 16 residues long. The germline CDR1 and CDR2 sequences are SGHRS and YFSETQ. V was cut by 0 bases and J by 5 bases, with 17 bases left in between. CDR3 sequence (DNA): TGCGCCAGCAGCTTGGCCCTAGGGGGGGCCACGTATGGCTACACCTTC. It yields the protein CASSLALGGATYGYTF.